A selection of T cell receptor beta chains follows, all from one sample in a study of cytomegalovirus exposure and HLA in healthy donors. Using immunoSEQ multiplex PCR, the repertoire was profiled, and TCRdb retains in-frame clones only, with some absent. The repertoire holds 130,000 to 150,000 clones, with roughly 78% as singletons. Source material: PBMCs. The receptors originated from a man aged 25 to 40 in good health and CMV-seronegative. CDR3s include the opening cysteine and the closing phenylalanine or tryptophan. D genes are given only for firm matches. A clone size is listed for some rows: how often the clone was seen (once, few, many), or a class if it is expanded.

d_call j_call v_call clone_size cdr3_nt cdr3_aa
TRBD2 TRBJ2-7 TRBV5-1 - TGCGCCAGCAGCCCTGGACTAGCGGGAGGGCCCGGGTACGAGCAGTACTTC CASSPGLAGGPGYEQYF
- TRBJ1-5 TRBV6-1 - TGTGCCAGCAGGGCTTTGACTGTACAGCCCCAGCATTTT CASRALTVQPQHF
TRBD2 TRBJ2-2 TRBV6-1 - TGTGCCAGCAGTGCTAGTCCGGGACTAGCGGAAACGGAGGGCACCGGGGAGCTGTTTTTT CASSASPGLAETEGTGELFF
- TRBJ1-1 TRBV4-1 - TGCGCCAGCAGCCAAGATTGGGGAGGGTTCGGGGCTGAAGCTTTCTTT CASSQDWGGFGAEAFF
- TRBJ1-2 TRBV19 few TGTGCCAGTAATAGGAGAGGGTCGGCTGGCTACACCTTC CASNRRGSAGYTF
- TRBJ2-7 TRBV2 - TGTGCCAGCAGCGCTAGGGGTTTAGACTGGTCCTACGAGCAGTACTTC CASSARGLDWSYEQYF
- TRBJ2-6 TRBV2 once TGTGCCAGCACCACGCGGGGATCTGGGGCCAACGTCCTGACTTTC CASTTRGSGANVLTF
TRBD2 TRBJ2-7 TRBV28 once TGTGCCAGCAGTTTTGCTAGCGGGGGACCCTACGAGCAGTACTTC CASSFASGGPYEQYF
TRBD1 TRBJ2-2 TRBV5-1 - TGCGCCAGCAGCTTAAGACAGGGGACCTACACCGGGGAGCTGTTTTTT CASSLRQGTYTGELFF
TRBD2 TRBJ2-2 TRBV5-5 - TGTGCCAGCAGCTTGCTAGCGGGCACGAACACCGGGGAGCTGTTTTTT CASSLLAGTNTGELFF
- TRBJ1-2 TRBV29-1 - TGCAGCTTAGGGGAGGACTATGGCTACACCTTC CSLGEDYGYTF
TRBD1 TRBJ1-1 TRBV28 - TGTGCCAGCAAAGGTCCGACAGGGGTACGCGGGAACACTGAAGCTTTCTTT CASKGPTGVRGNTEAFF
- TRBJ2-3 TRBV10-1 - TGCGCCAGCAGTCCCGAAGCTACCACAGATACGCAGTATTTT CASSPEATTDTQYF
- TRBJ1-6 TRBV2 - TGTGCCAGCATTGACGACATGAGGGATAATTCACCCCTCCACTTT CASIDDMRDNSPLHF
TRBD1 TRBJ2-2 TRBV29-1 - TGCAGCGTTGTTTGGGGACAGGGACAAACCGGGGAGCTGTTTTTT CSVVWGQGQTGELFF
- TRBJ1-2 TRBV29-1 - TGCAGCGTTGAGTGGACTTTTGACTATGGCTACACCTTC CSVEWTFDYGYTF
TRBD1 TRBJ1-3 TRBV7-8 - TGTGCCAGCAGCCCAAGACAGGGATCAGGAAACACCATATATTTT CASSPRQGSGNTIYF
- TRBJ2-4 TRBV7-2 - TGTGCCAGCAGCTTACGAGTTCTAGCCAAAAACATTCAGTACTTC CASSLRVLAKNIQYF
TRBD1 TRBJ1-4 TRBV15 - TGTGCCACCAGCAGGGCGACAGGGAGCGGTGAAAAACTGTTTTTT CATSRATGSGEKLFF
- TRBJ2-7 TRBV2 - TGTGCCAGCAAGGGAGACCACGCCAGCCAATGGGAGTACTTC CASKGDHASQWEYF
- TRBJ1-2 TRBV25-1 - TGTGCCAGCAGCCCCCTAGGGGTATATGGCTACACCTTC CASSPLGVYGYTF
- TRBJ2-2 TRBV5-6 - TGTGCCAGCAGCCAACCCGGACTACCCGGGGAGCTGTTTTTT CASSQPGLPGELFF
- TRBJ2-5 TRBV28 - TGTGCCAGCAGTTTACGTCGGACGCTTTGGACGGGGGGCGAGGACAAGGACCAGTACTTC CASSLRRTLWTGGEDKDQYF
- TRBJ2-5 TRBV6-1 - TGTGCCAGCTCGGTTGGCGGTAGCCAAGAGACCCAGTACTTC CASSVGGSQETQYF
TRBD2 TRBJ2-3 TRBV5-1 - TGCGCCAGCGGGACTAGCGCCCCCACAGATACGCAGTATTTT CASGTSAPTDTQYF
- TRBJ2-7 TRBV4-1 few TGCGCCAGCAGCCAATTTTTAACCTACGAGCAGTACTTC CASSQFLTYEQYF
- TRBJ2-7 TRBV2 - TGTGCCAGCAGTTCAAGCGGCCAGGCCTCCTACGAGCAGTACTTC CASSSSGQASYEQYF
- TRBJ1-2 TRBV30 - TGTGCCTGGGATGGTCGAGACTATGGCTACACCTTC CAWDGRDYGYTF
- TRBJ1-6 TRBV6-6 - TGTGCCAGCAGTTACCTCCTGAATACTCCTTCACCCCTCCACTTT CASSYLLNTPSPLHF
- TRBJ2-7 TRBV19 - TGTGCCAGTATTGCGGCAAACTCCTACGAGCAGTACTTC CASIAANSYEQYF
- TRBJ2-7 TRBV7-2 - TGTGCCAGCAGCTTAGTTCCGGGAGAGGACTACGAGCAGTACTTC CASSLVPGEDYEQYF
TRBD2 TRBJ2-2 TRBV19 - TGTGTCAGTATAGCGGGAGCGCTTAGAGGGACCGGGGAGCTGTTTTTT CVSIAGALRGTGELFF
TRBD2 TRBJ2-1 TRBV19 - TGTGCCAGTAGGCCCGGGGGGGCCTACAATGAGCAGTTCTTC CASRPGGAYNEQFF
TRBD1 TRBJ2-7 TRBV4-1 - TGCGCCAGCAGCCAACCGGGACAGGGCATTAGCGAGCAGTACTTC CASSQPGQGISEQYF
TRBD1 TRBJ1-2 TRBV6-1 - TGTGCCAGCAGTGAAGCGCGCGACAGGGGTTACTATGGCTACACCTTC CASSEARDRGYYGYTF
- TRBJ2-7 TRBV10-2 - TGCGCCAGCAGTGAGGGGGCGTTGGAGCAGTACTTC CASSEGALEQYF
- TRBJ1-2 TRBV5-1 few TGCGCCAGCAGCCGATTGGGGGGGGAGGGGAACTATGGCTACACCTTC CASSRLGGEGNYGYTF
- TRBJ2-5 TRBV6-6 - TGTGCCAGCATCTACTATTCGGGGAGCAAAGAGACCCAGTACTTC CASIYYSGSKETQYF
- TRBJ1-2 TRBV4-2 - TGTGCCAGCAGCCAAGGCCAGCAGGGCTATGGCTACACCTTC CASSQGQQGYGYTF
- TRBJ2-7 TRBV10-2 - TGCGCCAGCAAGGGGTCTCTCCACGAGCAGTACTTC CASKGSLHEQYF
TRBD1 TRBJ1-3 TRBV14 - TGTGCCAGCAGCCAAAGGACAGGGACCGGGGCCATATATTTT CASSQRTGTGAIYF
TRBD2 TRBJ2-3 TRBV9 - TGTGCCAGCAGCGCAAGCGGGGGACAAAGCACAGATACGCAGTATTTT CASSASGGQSTDTQYF
TRBD1 TRBJ1-2 TRBV6-5 - TGTGCCAGCAGTTACTCGGAGACAGGGAGTCTCTATGGCTACCCCTTC CASSYSETGSLYGYPF
TRBD1 TRBJ2-5 TRBV29-1 - TGCAGCGTGATACAGGGGTCCCAAGAGACCCAGTACTTC CSVIQGSQETQYF
- TRBJ1-2 TRBV28 - TGTGCCAGCAGCTCGGGGAACTATGGCTACACCTTC CASSSGNYGYTF
TRBD1 TRBJ1-2 TRBV19 - TGTGCCAGTAGTTCCCGACAGGGATGGTTTGGCTACACCTTC CASSSRQGWFGYTF
- TRBJ2-1 TRBV4-1 - TGCGCCAGCAGCTTATCGGGTTTTGAGCAGTTCTTC CASSLSGFEQFF
- TRBJ2-1 TRBV25-1 - TGTGCCAGCAGTGAGGAACTACACAATGAGCAGTTCTTC CASSEELHNEQFF
TRBD2 TRBJ2-5 TRBV7-8 - TGTGCCAGCAGCTTACTTTGGACTAGCGGAGGCCAAGAGACCCAGTACTTC CASSLLWTSGGQETQYF
TRBD1 TRBJ2-7 TRBV7-8 - TGTGCCAGCAGCTGGGAACGGGACAGGGGACGTACCGAGCAGTACTTC CASSWERDRGRTEQYF
TRBD1 TRBJ1-2 TRBV7-8 - TGTGCCAGCAGCCCTAGGGACAGGGGAGGTTATGGCTACACCTTC CASSPRDRGGYGYTF
- TRBJ1-1 TRBV7-9 few TGTGCCAGCAGGTCCGGCCGGGGGAACACTGAAGCTTTCTTT CASRSGRGNTEAFF
TRBD2 TRBJ2-2 TRBV5-6 few TGTGCCAGCAGCAGGGTTGCCGGGAGGTGGCCCACCGGGGAGCTGTTTTTT CASSRVAGRWPTGELFF
- TRBJ2-2 TRBV28 - TGTGCCAGCAGTGGGCCGGGGATGGGCACCGGGGAGCTGTTTTTT CASSGPGMGTGELFF
- TRBJ2-3 TRBV5-4 - TGTGCCAGCAGCTTAGTTAGCGGACCTAGCACAGATACGCAGTATTTT CASSLVSGPSTDTQYF
- TRBJ2-2 TRBV28 - TGTGCCAGCAGCGGGGGATTCAACACCGGGGAGCTGTTTTTT CASSGGFNTGELFF
- TRBJ1-1 TRBV7-2 few TGTGCCAGCAGACGCCGGGATCTGAACACTGAAGCTTTCTTT CASRRRDLNTEAFF
- TRBJ1-2 TRBV7-9 - TGTTCCAGCAGCTTTGGAGGGAACTATGGCTACACCTTC CSSSFGGNYGYTF
- TRBJ1-1 TRBV5-6 - TGTGCCAGCAGCCCTCGGGTCTTTAACACTGAAGCTTTCTTT CASSPRVFNTEAFF